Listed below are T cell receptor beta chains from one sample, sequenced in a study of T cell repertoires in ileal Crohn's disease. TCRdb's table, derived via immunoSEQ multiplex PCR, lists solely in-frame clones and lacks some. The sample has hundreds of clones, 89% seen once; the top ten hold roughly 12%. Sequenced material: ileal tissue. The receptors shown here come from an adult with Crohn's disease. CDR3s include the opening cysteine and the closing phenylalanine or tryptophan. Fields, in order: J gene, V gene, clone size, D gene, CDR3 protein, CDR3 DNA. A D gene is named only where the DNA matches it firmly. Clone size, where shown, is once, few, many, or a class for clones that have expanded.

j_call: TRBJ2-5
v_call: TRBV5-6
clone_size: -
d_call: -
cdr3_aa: CASSFRQTQYF
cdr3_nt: TGTGCCAGCAGCTTTAGGCAGACCCAGTACTTC

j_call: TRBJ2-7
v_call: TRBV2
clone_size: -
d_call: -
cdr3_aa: CASSEHGSQSYEQYF
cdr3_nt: TGTGCCAGCAGTGAACACGGGAGTCAGTCCTACGAGCAGTACTTC

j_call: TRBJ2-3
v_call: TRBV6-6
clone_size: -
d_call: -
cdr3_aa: CASRRSGLLYSDTQYF
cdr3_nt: TGTGCCAGCAGACGCTCGGGCCTCCTTTACTCAGATACGCAGTATTTT

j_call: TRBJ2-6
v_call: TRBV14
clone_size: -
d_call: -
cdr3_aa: CASSHVSGANVLTF
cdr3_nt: TGTGCCAGCAGCCACGTCTCTGGGGCCAACGTCCTGACTTTC

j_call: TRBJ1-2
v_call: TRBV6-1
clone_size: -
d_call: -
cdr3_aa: CASSEAGADYGYTF
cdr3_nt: TGTGCCAGCAGTGAAGCGGGGGCTGACTATGGCTACACCTTC

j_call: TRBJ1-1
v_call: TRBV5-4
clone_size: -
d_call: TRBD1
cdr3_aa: CASSLEVGQGEAFF
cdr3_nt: TGTGCCAGCAGCTTGGAGGTAGGACAGGGAGAAGCTTTCTTT

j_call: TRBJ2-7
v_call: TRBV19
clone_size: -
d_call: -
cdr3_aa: CASKTGDHSYEQYF
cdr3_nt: TGTGCCAGTAAGACGGGAGACCACTCCTACGAGCAGTACTTC

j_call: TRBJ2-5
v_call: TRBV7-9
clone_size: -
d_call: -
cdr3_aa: CASSFTQETQYF
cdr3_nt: TGTGCCAGCAGCTTCACTCAAGAGACCCAGTACTTC

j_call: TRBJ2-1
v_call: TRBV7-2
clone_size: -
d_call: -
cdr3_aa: CASSLGLWSSNEQFF
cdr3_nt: TGTGCCAGCAGCTTAGGATTATGGTCCAGCAATGAGCAGTTCTTC

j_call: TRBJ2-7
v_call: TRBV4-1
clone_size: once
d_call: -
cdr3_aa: CASSQDRGVGYEQYF
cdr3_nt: TGCGCCAGCAGCCAAGACAGGGGGGTAGGGTACGAGCAGTACTTC

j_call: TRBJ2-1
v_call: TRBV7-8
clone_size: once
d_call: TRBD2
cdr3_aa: CASSLGLANSYNEQFF
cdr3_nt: TGTGCCAGCAGCTTAGGACTAGCGAACTCCTACAATGAGCAGTTCTTC

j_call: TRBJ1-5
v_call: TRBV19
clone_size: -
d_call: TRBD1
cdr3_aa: CASSARDRGGKPQHF
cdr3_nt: TGTGCCAGTAGTGCCCGGGACAGGGGAGGTAAGCCCCAGCATTTT

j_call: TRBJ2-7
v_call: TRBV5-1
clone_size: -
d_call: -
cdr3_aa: CASGSAASYEQYF
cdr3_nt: TGCGCCAGCGGGTCAGCGGCCTCCTACGAGCAGTACTTC

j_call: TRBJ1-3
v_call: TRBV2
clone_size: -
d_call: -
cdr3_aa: CASSPGHGLGNTIYF
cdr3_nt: TGTGCCAGCAGTCCGGGACACGGGTTGGGAAACACCATATATTTT

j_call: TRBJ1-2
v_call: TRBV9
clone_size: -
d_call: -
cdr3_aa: CASSGTGYGYTF
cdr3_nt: TGTGCCAGCAGCGGGACGGGCTATGGCTACACCTTC

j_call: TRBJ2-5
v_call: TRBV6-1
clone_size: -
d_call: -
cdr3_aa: CASLTQGQETQYF
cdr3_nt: TGTGCCAGTCTAACTCAGGGCCAAGAGACCCAGTACTTC

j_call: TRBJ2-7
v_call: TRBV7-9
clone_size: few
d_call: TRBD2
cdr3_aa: CASSLGTSAYEQYF
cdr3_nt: TGTGCCAGCAGCTTAGGGACTAGCGCCTACGAGCAGTACTTC

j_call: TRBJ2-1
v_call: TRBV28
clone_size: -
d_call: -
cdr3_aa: CASSRDTNEQFF
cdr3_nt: TGTGCCAGCAGCCGGGACACCAATGAGCAGTTCTTC

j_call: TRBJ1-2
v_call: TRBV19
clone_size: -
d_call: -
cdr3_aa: CASIPWAPEGYGYTF
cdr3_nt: TGTGCCAGTATACCGTGGGCCCCGGAGGGCTATGGCTACACCTTC

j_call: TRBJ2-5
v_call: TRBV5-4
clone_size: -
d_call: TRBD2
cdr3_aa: CASSEGGTSGFQETQYF
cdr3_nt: TGTGCCAGCAGCGAGGGGGGGACTAGCGGTTTCCAAGAGACCCAGTACTTC

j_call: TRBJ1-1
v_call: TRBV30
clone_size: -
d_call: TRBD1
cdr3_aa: CAFQSILTGKGTEAFF
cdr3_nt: TGTGCCTTCCAAAGCATCCTGACAGGGAAGGGGACTGAAGCTTTCTTT